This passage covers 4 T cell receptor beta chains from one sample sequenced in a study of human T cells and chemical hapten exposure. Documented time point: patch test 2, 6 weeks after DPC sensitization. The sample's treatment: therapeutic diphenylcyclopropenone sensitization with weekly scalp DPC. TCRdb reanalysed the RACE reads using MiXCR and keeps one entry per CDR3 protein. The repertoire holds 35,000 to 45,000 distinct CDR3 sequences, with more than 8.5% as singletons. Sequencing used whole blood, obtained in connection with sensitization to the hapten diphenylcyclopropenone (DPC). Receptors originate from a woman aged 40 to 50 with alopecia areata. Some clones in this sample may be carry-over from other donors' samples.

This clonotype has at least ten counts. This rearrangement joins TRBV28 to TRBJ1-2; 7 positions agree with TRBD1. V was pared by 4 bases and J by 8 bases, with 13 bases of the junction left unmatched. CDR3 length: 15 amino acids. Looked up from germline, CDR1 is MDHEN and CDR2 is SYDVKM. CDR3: CASSSTGEGAGGYTF. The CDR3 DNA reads TGTGCCAGCAGTTCAACAGGGGAGGGAGCGGGCGGCTACACCTTC.

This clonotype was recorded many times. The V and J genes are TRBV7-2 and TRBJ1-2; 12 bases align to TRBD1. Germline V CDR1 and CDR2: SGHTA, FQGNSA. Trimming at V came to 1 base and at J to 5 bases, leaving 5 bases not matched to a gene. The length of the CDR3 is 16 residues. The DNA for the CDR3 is TGTGCCAGCAGCTTAGTCGGGACAGGGGGCGAGTATGGCTACACCTTC. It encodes CASSLVGTGGEYGYTF.

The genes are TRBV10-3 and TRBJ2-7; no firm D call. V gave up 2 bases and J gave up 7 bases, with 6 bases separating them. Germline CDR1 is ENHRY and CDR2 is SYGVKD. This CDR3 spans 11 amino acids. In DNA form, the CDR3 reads TGTGCCATCAGTGAGGGTTGGGAGCAGTACTTC. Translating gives CAISEGWEQYF.

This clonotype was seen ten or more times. CDR3 bases: TGTGCCAGCAGTGAAGCCGCCAGGGTCAGCAATCAGCCCCAGCATTTT. Translated, it gives CASSEAARVSNQPQHF. This chain joins TRBV2 and TRBJ1-5, with D maybe TRBD1 (5 bases). V shed 0 bases and J shed 1 base, with 10 bases lying between them. CDR1 and CDR2 (germline): SNHLY, FYNNEI. This CDR3 region has 16 residues.